The rows below give T cell receptor beta chains drawn from one sample of a study of regulatory and conventional T cells in RAG deficiency. Data came from immunoSEQ multiplex PCR; TCRdb stores just in-frame clones and leaves some out. The sample holds roughly 11,000 clones, approximately 93% seen once. The same sample was also used in a study of regulatory T cells.

Input material: CD127- CD25+ CD4+ Tregs sorted from blood. These receptors were collected from a human donor in good health. Each CDR3 is given with its conserved first and last residue. Where a row states a size, it is once, few, many or the class of an expanded clone; other rows omit it.

clone_size,j_call,v_call,cdr3_aa
.,TRBJ1-5,TRBV19,CASALGTGSYQGQPQHF
.,TRBJ2-7,TRBV10-3,CAISPRQQAYEQYF
once,TRBJ2-5,TRBV27,CASRNMGQGAGETQYF
.,TRBJ2-3,TRBV19,CASSIASGMGGTQYF
once,TRBJ2-7,TRBV2,CASSGGDRTREQYF
.,TRBJ1-2,TRBV4-2,CASSQDRVSIYGYTF
once,TRBJ2-7,TRBV4-1,CASSQRPGQGSYEQYF
.,TRBJ1-2,TRBV7-9,CASSLVYPGFGYTF
once,TRBJ2-7,TRBV6-5,CASRPLGQTYEQYF
.,TRBJ2-7,TRBV18,CASSPSQLAGGPAEQYF
.,TRBJ1-6,TRBV15,CATSRERDSPLHF
.,TRBJ2-1,TRBV10-2,CASSVGTGGLNEQFF
once,TRBJ1-1,TRBV10-1,CASSEGGNTEAFF
large,TRBJ1-5,TRBV28,CASSTHGQGGMEPQHF
.,TRBJ1-2,TRBV5-6,CASKQTGINYGYTF
.,TRBJ1-5,TRBV27,CASSLRGQQPQHF
.,TRBJ1-4,TRBV18,CASSNRDRVEKLFF
.,TRBJ2-1,TRBV19,CASSPGQVYNEQFF
.,TRBJ1-6,TRBV19,CASSRADYNSPLHF
.,TRBJ1-2,TRBV6-5,CASSYLQGSGYTF
.,TRBJ2-4,TRBV28,CASSFAYSLAKNIQYF
.,TRBJ2-5,TRBV11-2,CASSRGLAGGQETQYF
.,TRBJ1-6,TRBV5-6,CASSLGTASSSAF
.,TRBJ2-7,TRBV9,CASSAAGTNGLEQYF
once,TRBJ1-2,TRBV19,CASSIDRRSGGGYTF
once,TRBJ2-5,TRBV6-6,CASSSASLETQYF
.,TRBJ1-2,TRBV10-1,CASIFLKGNYGYTF
.,TRBJ1-2,TRBV7-9,CASSWGNSRDSSPIYGYTF
.,TRBJ1-6,TRBV5-1,CASSPGGSPLHF
.,TRBJ1-1,TRBV29-1,CSVGFTQQTEAFF
.,TRBJ2-7,TRBV5-1,CASSRGQAYEQYF
.,TRBJ1-1,TRBV5-6,CASSPGTGRMNTEAFF
.,TRBJ2-1,TRBV27,CASSFRRTYNEQFF
.,TRBJ2-7,TRBV10-1,CASSEGGKKGQYF
.,TRBJ2-3,TRBV14,CASSRVGGGPRTDTQYF
.,TRBJ1-5,TRBV27,CASSLSWTAGNQPQHF
.,TRBJ1-6,TRBV25-1,CASSDTGEAYNSPLHF
once,TRBJ1-1,TRBV19,CASRSHQGATNTEAFF
.,TRBJ2-3,TRBV2,CASSRQGADTQYF
.,TRBJ2-7,TRBV18,CASSPRGVSYEQYF
once,TRBJ1-2,TRBV11-2,CASSLDRINYGYTF
.,TRBJ1-5,TRBV6-1,CASTLEGRPPQHF
.,TRBJ2-1,TRBV5-1,CASSPGRLAVHEQFF
.,TRBJ2-7,TRBV6-5,CASSYDRNSYEQYF
once,TRBJ2-1,TRBV5-4,CASRRLGQGRYNEQFF
.,TRBJ1-4,TRBV28,CASNPRRDFREKLFF
.,TRBJ2-2,TRBV5-1,CASSFSGTGELFF
.,TRBJ2-3,TRBV9,CASSVGRTGGTDTQYF
.,TRBJ2-7,TRBV7-8,CASSPGRGTYEQYF